A single sample is the source of the 20 T cell receptor beta chains below, sequenced in a study of blood T cell repertoires in COVID-19. Sequencing used immunoSEQ multiplex PCR; TCRdb keeps in-frame clones, though not all of them. The table includes approximately 190,000 clones, approximately 80% detected once. The source material was PBMCs or T cells enriched from blood (not recorded which). These receptors were obtained from a woman aged 55 to 70 with acute COVID-19.

This clone has just a few counts. The V and J genes are TRBV5-1 and TRBJ1-2; TRBD1 is a possible D gene (5 bases). The CDR3 is 14 amino acids. V gave up 3 bases and J gave up 2 bases, with 11 bases separating them. CDR1 and CDR2 from the germline V gene are SGHRS and YFSETQ. The CDR3 spells CASSWGVTNYGYTF. The DNA for the CDR3 is TGCGCCAGCAGCTGGGGGGTCACGAACTATGGCTACACCTTC.

This rearrangement joins TRBV5-1 to TRBJ1-5; D gene ambiguous. CDR1 is SGHRS and CDR2 is YFSETQ in the germline V gene. This CDR3 has 13 amino acids. V was cut by 8 bases and J by 11 bases, with 20 bases left in between. The CDR3 sequence is CASRREPGESQHF. Here the CDR3 DNA reads TGCGCCAGTAGGCGGGAGCCTGGGGAGTCCCAGCATTTT. The full variable domain, rest sourced from reference TRBV5-1 and TRBJ1-5, is KAGVTQTPRYLIKTRGQQVTLSCSPISGHRSVSWYQQTPGQGLQFLFEYFSETQRNKGNFPGRFSGRQFSNSRSEMNVSTLELGDSALYLCASRREPGESQHFGDGTRLSIL.

The J gene is TRBJ1-5, the V gene TRBV19; TRBD1 aligns across 11 bases. Germline-derived CDR1 and CDR2 are LNHDA and SQIVND (reference sequence). CDR3 length: 18 residues. Trimming cost V 6 bases and J 7 bases; bases outside gene matches: 17. CDR3 amino acids: CASRLDAPDRGRGQPQHF. The CDR3 DNA is TGTGCCAGTAGACTAGACGCTCCGGACAGGGGGCGAGGACAGCCCCAGCATTTT.

The chain joins TRBV19 to TRBJ1-5; a possible D gene is TRBD1 (5 bases). CDR1 is LNHDA and CDR2 is SQIVND in the germline V gene (reference sequence). V was trimmed by 3 bases and J by 7 bases, leaving 10 bases between them. The CDR3 spans 13 residues. CDR3 loop: CASSIRQTQPQHF. The CDR3 region has the DNA TGTGCCAGTAGTATCCGACAGACGCAGCCCCAGCATTTT.

CDR3 residues: CASISRGLYEQYV. CDR3 coding DNA: TGTGCCAGCATATCCAGGGGCCTATACGAGCAGTACGTC. The chain employs TRBV6-5 and TRBJ2-7; D may be TRBD1 (6 bases). The length of the CDR3 is 13 residues. Trimming removed 7 bases from V and 4 bases from J, with 14 bases in between. CDR1 is MNHEY and CDR2 is SVGAGI in the germline V gene.

The chain is built from TRBV27 and TRBJ1-5, with 9 bases identical to TRBD1. The V and J ends lost 2 bases and 9 bases, in that order; junction bases with no gene match: 8. This CDR3 is built from 15 residues. Germline V gene sequence: CDR1 MNHEY, CDR2 SMNVEV (reference sequence). The CDR3 DNA sequence: TGTGCCAGCAGTTTAGGGACAGGGCCTGAGGGGCCCCAGCATTTT. It yields the protein CASSLGTGPEGPQHF.

The chain links TRBV7-2 to TRBJ2-7, with D hard to call. This CDR3 has 11 amino acids. V was pared by 2 bases and J by 4 bases, with 3 bases between. Looked up from germline, CDR1 is SGHTA and CDR2 is FQGNSA. The CDR3 sequence: CASSLRYEQYF. The CDR3 DNA follows: TGTGCCAGCAGCTTACGGTACGAGCAGTACTTC.

This clone was recorded a few times. The rearrangement links TRBV7-6 to TRBJ1-5, with TRBD1 as a possible D gene (6 bases). Trimming removed 5 bases at V and 3 bases at J, with 11 bases between. This CDR3 contains 14 residues. Per germline, CDR1 SGHVS and CDR2 FNYEAQ. CDR3 nucleotide sequence: TGTGCCAGCAGCGAACGGGACAACAATCAGCCCCAGCATTTT. The encoded protein is CASSERDNNQPQHF.

The CDR3 reads CASSPAAASGSYEQFF. CDR3 nucleotides: TGTGCCAGCAGCCCCGCGGCGGCTAGCGGGAGCTATGAGCAGTTCTTC. The V gene is TRBV7-2, the J gene TRBJ2-1; TRBD2 matches 10 bases. Unmatched junction bases numbered 12, after V lost 5 bases and J lost 8 bases. The CDR3 covers 16 residues. The germline CDR1 and CDR2 sequences are SGHTA and FQGNSA. Complete variable domain (other parts from reference TRBV7-2 and TRBJ2-1): GAGVSQSPSNKVTEKGKDVELRCDPISGHTALYWYRQSLGQGLEFLIYFQGNSAPDKSGLPSDRFSAERTGGSVSTLTIQRTQQEDSAVYLCASSPAAASGSYEQFFGPGTRLTVL.

The chain joins TRBV9 to TRBJ2-5; 8 positions agree with TRBD1. The CDR3 has 14 amino acids. Trimming at V came to 3 bases and at J to 5 bases, leaving 6 bases not matched to a gene. Per the germline V gene, CDR1 is SGDLS and CDR2 is YYNGEE. The CDR3 region is CASSAGQELETQYF. DNA of the CDR3: TGTGCCAGCAGCGCGGGACAGGAGTTGGAGACCCAGTACTTC.

This chain connects TRBV3-1 (or the pseudogene TRBV3-2) to TRBJ1-5, with D perhaps matching TRBD1 (5 bases). The V gene lost 6 bases and the J gene lost 2 bases, with 11 bases spanning the gap. Germline CDR1 LGHDT, CDR2 YNNKEL (reference sequence). This CDR3 contains 14 residues. CDR3 bases: TGTGCCAGCAGGGAAGGAGGGGGCAATCAGCCCCAGCATTTT. This sequence encodes CASREGGGNQPQHF.

V is TRBV19 and J is TRBJ2-3, with D uncertain. Between the trimmed V and J ends, which lost 3 bases and 2 bases, there was a span of 12 bases. The germline V gene encodes CDR1 LNHDA and CDR2 SQIVND (reference sequence). This CDR3 has 15 amino acids. The CDR3 coding sequence is TGTGCCAGTAGTATGTTCTCGGCGGTCACAGATACGCAGTATTTT. Translated: CASSMFSAVTDTQYF.

The genes are TRBV7-9 and TRBJ2-7; possible D gene TRBD2, 5 bases. The CDR3 is 15 residues long. Germline CDR1 is SEHNR and CDR2 is FQNEAQ (reference sequence). The V gene lost 5 bases and the J gene lost 0 bases, with 14 bases spanning the gap. CDR3 DNA: TGTGCCAGCAGCCGAGCGGCGGTAAGCTCCTACGAGCAGTACTTC. It translates to CASSRAAVSSYEQYF. Filled out from reference TRBV7-9 and TRBJ2-7, the complete variable domain reads DTGVSQNPRHKITKRGQNVTFRCDPISEHNRLYWYRQTLGQGPEFLTYFQNEAQLEKSRLLSDRFSAERPKGSFSTLEIQRTEQGDSAMYLCASSRAAVSSYEQYFGPGTRLTVT.

The rearrangement links TRBV10-2 to TRBJ2-3; D may be TRBD1 (6 bases). Germline V gives CDR1 WSHSY, CDR2 SAAADI. The CDR3 is 15 amino acids. The V end lost 7 bases, the J end lost 0 bases, and 14 bases lay between the germline ends. CDR3 sequence: CASTGQFYSTDTQYF. In DNA form, the CDR3 reads TGCGCCAGCACCGGACAGTTTTACAGCACAGATACGCAGTATTTT.

This chain uses TRBV29-1 with TRBJ1-2, with 7 bases lining up with TRBD1. Germline V lookup: CDR1 SQVTM, CDR2 ANQGSEA. The CDR3 is 16 residues long. J gave up 3 bases and V 6 bases, and 16 bases lay outside the gene matches. The DNA of the CDR3 is TGCAGCGTCACTAAACCGGAGGCAGGGGGGTACTATGGCTACACCTTC. Translating it yields CSVTKPEAGGYYGYTF.

The rearrangement uses TRBV10-3 and TRBJ2-7; 7 bases fit TRBD2. CDR3 length: 17 amino acids. Germline V CDR1 and CDR2: ENHRY, SYGVKD. With 0 bases clipped from V and 0 bases from J, the junction kept 8 bases outside the gene matches. CDR3 sequence reads: CAISESLVGGSSYEQYF. The CDR3 DNA reads TGTGCCATCAGTGAGTCGCTAGTGGGCGGGAGCTCCTACGAGCAGTACTTC.

This clone appeared a few times. The chain links TRBV5-1 to TRBJ1-1; D is undetermined. V lost 7 bases to trimming and J lost 3 bases, with 7 bases between them. The CDR3 has 11 residues. CDR1 is SGHRS, CDR2 YFSETQ, per germline. The CDR3 protein is CASEGDTEAFF. The CDR3 DNA reads as TGCGCCAGCGAGGGTGACACTGAAGCTTTCTTT.

This chain links TRBV3-1 (or the pseudogene TRBV3-2) with TRBJ2-6; 14 bases align to TRBD2. The CDR3 is 18 amino acids. CDR1 is LGHDT and CDR2 is YNNKEL in the germline V gene (reference sequence). V trimming: 6 bases; J trimming: 0 bases; junction bases outside the gene matches: 4. The DNA for the CDR3 is TGTGCCAGCAGTGAGGGGACTAGCGGGGGCTCTGGGGCCAACGTCCTGACTTTC. Translation gives CASSEGTSGGSGANVLTF.

The V call is TRBV7-2, the J call TRBJ1-1; D gene ambiguous. V lost 2 bases and J lost 0, with 10 bases in between. The CDR3 runs to 15 residues. Germline CDR1 reads SGHTA; CDR2 reads FQGNSA. The CDR3 region is CASSLWRLMNTEAFF. CDR3 nucleotides: TGTGCCAGCAGCTTATGGCGGCTTATGAACACTGAAGCTTTCTTT.

This chain links TRBV24-1 with TRBJ2-3; no clear D. This CDR3 has 15 residues. V lost 2 bases and J 4 bases, leaving 12 bases between the germline ends. The germline V gene encodes CDR1 KGHDR and CDR2 SFDVKD. The CDR3 here is CATSDSLSRADTQYF. In DNA, the CDR3 is TGTGCCACCAGTGATTCCTTAAGTCGGGCAGATACGCAGTATTTT.